This TCR beta chain was identified during a study of T cells in Graves' hyperthyroidism and ophthalmopathy. Study results and limitations: A model using 13 V-J features told ophthalmopathy apart from stable hyperthyroidism. For ophthalmopathy, model prediction preceded onset by a median 6.5 months. Blood also showed most of the thyroid clonotypes that were expanded above 0.001.

Germline V gene lookup returns CDR1 SGHRS and CDR2 YFSETQ. V shed 2 bases and J shed 1 base, with 10 bases lying between them. The CDR3 is 15 residues long. This clonotype turned up a few times. Its antigen is as yet unknown. Regions amplified from RNA transcripts were the TCR beta CDR3 regions. The TCR CDR3 was amplified in a first-round RT-PCR using the HTBI primer set. One entry per CDR3 protein results from TCRdb running MiXCR on the multiplex PCR reads. The profile covers some 600,000 distinct CDR3 sequences, with approximately 14% appearing a single time and roughly 5.7% taken by the ten largest.

This sequence was found in a woman aged 30 to 39 with Graves' hyperthyroidism that later progressed to Graves' ophthalmopathy. Sequenced material: blood. This chain joins TRBV5-1 and TRBJ2-1, with D tentatively TRBD2 (6 bases). CDR3 region: CASSFQEGSYNEQFF. DNA of the CDR3: TGCGCCAGCAGCTTCCAGGAGGGTTCCTACAATGAGCAGTTCTTC.